This T cell receptor beta chain emerged from a study of blood T cell repertoires in COVID-19 (dated by TCRdb to between 2020 and 2021). Broadly, across the study: Samples covering the acute and convalescent phases of COVID-19 were provided by collaborators in the United States, Italy and Spain. Samples were obtained from the ongoing ImmuneRACE study (first 160 participants) and from roughly 1,300 subjects provided by 6 global collaborators. The prospective study material was composed of cDNA or gDNA derived from T cells, B-cell-depleted T cells, or PBMCs. The repertoires were released in a freely available public database intended as a resource for research on the immune response to SARS-CoV-2. Nearly every sample came with metadata listing a de-identified subject ID, COVID-19 status, age in years and sex. HLA class I and class II types, where available, came from metadata supplied by the sample provider rather than from assay-based typing. The dataset comprised deeply sampled blood TCRbeta repertoires from subjects exposed to, actively infected with, or recovered from COVID-19.

Note on this clone: No cognate antigen has been identified for it. Base qualities are not recorded, but no much larger clone differs from it by a single base.

TCRbeta CDR3 regions were amplified from genomic DNA using the immunoSEQ Assay, a bias-controlled multiplex PCR. In the source study's methods: The number of nucleated cells in each sample was estimated by amplification of reference gene primers within the assay. To quantify the absolute abundance of each unique TCRbeta CDR3 rearrangement, sequence reads were collapsed and filtered. For each sample, productive Simpson clonality was calculated as the square root of Simpson's diversity index over productive rearrangements. This immuneACCESS table, as held by TCRdb, lists in-frame sequences with V and J called but not all clones. Of the missing ones, under half trace to an unresolved V gene in checked studies; the others have no known cause. For V, J and clone size, that table is used; D and trimming come from the DNA. The sample table lists more than 300,000 clones, around 89% of them with a count of one. Clones ranked in the top ten supply more than 0.95% of the sample.

The CDR3 goes from the cysteine to the phenylalanine over 12 residues. Only CDR3 DNA remains: 36 bases, in frame from the first base. V lost 3 bases and J lost 2 bases; the stretch between them is 4 bases long. CDR1 and CDR2 are drawn from the germline V gene (reference sequence): SGHNT, YYREEE. Participants in the prospective study were aged 18 to 89 years, lived in over 20 United States geographic areas, and enrolled through a virtual design. To assign participants to cohorts, the prospective study relied on clinical history that participants themselves reported in a screening survey and a study questionnaire. Recovered participants in ImmuneRACE Cohort 3 were defined as having two consecutive negative NP/OP PCR tests, clearance from a healthcare professional, or resolution of symptoms. In the prospective study, mobile phlebotomists collected whole blood, serum and a nasopharyngeal or oropharyngeal swab from each participant. Over a roughly 2-month period, participants in the prospective study had the option of providing additional blood draws and questionnaires. Blood samples from the prospective study were shipped frozen or at room temperature prior to DNA extraction.

What the work shows at the level of the full study, not this receptor alone: How much clinical and demographic metadata was included differed by source and by participant, and the metadata was provided uncurated.

Sequences were obtained from PBMCs or T cells enriched from blood (not recorded which). Recombination connected TRBV5-4 to TRBJ2-3, with the D segment identity uncertain. The TCR sequence derives from a woman aged 18-29 years who had recovered from COVID-19. CDR3 protein: CASSSNTDTQYF. The DNA reads TGTGCCAGCAGCTCCAACACAGATACGCAGTATTTT. Full variable domain (CDR3 extended with the reference TRBV5-4 and TRBJ2-3 proteins): ETGVTQSPTHLIKTRGQQVTLRCSSQSGHNTVSWYQQALGQGPQFIFQYYREEENGRGNFPPRFSGLQFPNYSSELNVNALELDDSALYLCASSSNTDTQYFGPGTRLTVL.